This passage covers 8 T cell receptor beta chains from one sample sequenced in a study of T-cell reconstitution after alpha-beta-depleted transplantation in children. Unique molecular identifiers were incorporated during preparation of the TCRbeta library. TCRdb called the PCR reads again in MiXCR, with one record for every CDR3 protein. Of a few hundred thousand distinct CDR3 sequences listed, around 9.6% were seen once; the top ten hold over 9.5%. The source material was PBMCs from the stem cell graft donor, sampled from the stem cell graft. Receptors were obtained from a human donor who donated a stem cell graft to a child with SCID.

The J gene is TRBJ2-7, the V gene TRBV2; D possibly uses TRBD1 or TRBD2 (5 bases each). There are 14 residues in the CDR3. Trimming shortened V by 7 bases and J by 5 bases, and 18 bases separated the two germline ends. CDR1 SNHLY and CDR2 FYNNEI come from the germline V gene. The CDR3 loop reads CASIVMGQGDEQYF. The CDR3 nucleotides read TGTGCCAGCATAGTCATGGGCCAGGGAGACGAGCAGTACTTC.

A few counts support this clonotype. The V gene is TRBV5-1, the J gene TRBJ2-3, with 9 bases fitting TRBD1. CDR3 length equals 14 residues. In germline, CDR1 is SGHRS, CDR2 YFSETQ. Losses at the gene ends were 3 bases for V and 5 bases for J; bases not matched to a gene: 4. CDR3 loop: CASSWDRVGDTQYF. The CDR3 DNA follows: TGCGCCAGCAGCTGGGACAGGGTTGGAGATACGCAGTATTTT.

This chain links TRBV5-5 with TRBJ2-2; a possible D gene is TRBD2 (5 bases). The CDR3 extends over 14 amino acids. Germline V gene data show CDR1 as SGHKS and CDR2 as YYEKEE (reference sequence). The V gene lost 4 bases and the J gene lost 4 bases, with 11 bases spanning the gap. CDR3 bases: TGTGCCAGCAGCCCCGGACTCGGCACCGGGGAGCTGTTTTTT. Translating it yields CASSPGLGTGELFF.

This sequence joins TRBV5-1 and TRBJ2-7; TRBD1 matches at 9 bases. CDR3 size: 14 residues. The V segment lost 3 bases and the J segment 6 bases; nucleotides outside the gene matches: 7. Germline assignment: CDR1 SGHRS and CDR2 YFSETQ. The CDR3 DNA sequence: TGCGCCAGCAGCTCACGGACAGGGGAACGCGAGCAGTACTTC. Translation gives CASSSRTGEREQYF.

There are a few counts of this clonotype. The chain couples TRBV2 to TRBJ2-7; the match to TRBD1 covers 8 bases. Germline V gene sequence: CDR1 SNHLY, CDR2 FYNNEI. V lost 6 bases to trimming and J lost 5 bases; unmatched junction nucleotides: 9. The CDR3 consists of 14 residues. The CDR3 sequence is CASRFDRGGDEQYF. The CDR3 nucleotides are TGTGCCAGCAGGTTTGACAGGGGTGGCGACGAGCAGTACTTC.

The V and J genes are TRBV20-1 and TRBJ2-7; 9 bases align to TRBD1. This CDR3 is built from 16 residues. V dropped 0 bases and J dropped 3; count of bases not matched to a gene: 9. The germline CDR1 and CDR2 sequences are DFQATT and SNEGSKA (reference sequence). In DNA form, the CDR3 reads TGCAGTGCTAGAGATGGTATCGGACAGGGGAACTACGAGCAGTACTTC. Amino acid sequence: CSARDGIGQGNYEQYF.

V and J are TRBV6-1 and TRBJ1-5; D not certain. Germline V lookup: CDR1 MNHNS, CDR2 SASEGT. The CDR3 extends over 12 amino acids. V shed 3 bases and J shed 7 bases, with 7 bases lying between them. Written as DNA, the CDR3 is TGTGCCAGCAGTGATTCCCGGCAGCCCCAGCATTTT. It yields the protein CASSDSRQPQHF.

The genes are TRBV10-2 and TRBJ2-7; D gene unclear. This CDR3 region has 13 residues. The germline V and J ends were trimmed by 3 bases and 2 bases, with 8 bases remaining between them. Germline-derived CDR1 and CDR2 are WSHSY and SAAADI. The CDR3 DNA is TGCGCCAGCAGTGAATTAGGACCCTACGAGCAGTACTTC. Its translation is CASSELGPYEQYF.